This entry lists 24 T cell receptor beta chains sequenced from one sample in a study of T-cell memory formation after mild COVID-19. MiXCR, applied by TCRdb to the 5' RACE reads, yields one record per CDR3 protein. Among approximately 300,000 distinct CDR3 sequences, around a sixth were seen once, and the ten largest hold 20% to 25%. Sequencing was performed on PBMCs or a T cell subset sorted from them (not recorded which). The receptors here all came from a man aged 18 to 29 who had mild COVID-19 (a few samples of this study predate the infection). Cell type and time point are not known.

The V and J genes are TRBV10-3 and TRBJ2-7; D is undetermined. Trimming took 4 bases from V and 2 from J, leaving 6 bases between them. This CDR3 is built from 12 residues. Germline values: CDR1 ENHRY, CDR2 SYGVKD. Written as DNA, the CDR3 is TGTGCCATCAGTGGTGAAACCTACGAGCAGTACTTC. This encodes CAISGETYEQYF.

J is TRBJ1-5 and V is TRBV27; TRBD1 matches 9 bases. Germline trimming cut 5 bases from V and 7 bases from J; bases unmatched to any gene: 6. Germline CDR1 and CDR2: MNHEY and SMNVEV (reference sequence). CDR3 length equals 14 residues. This CDR3 is CASSPTTGGQPQHF. In DNA form, the CDR3 reads TGTGCCAGCAGTCCGACGACAGGGGGACAGCCCCAGCATTTT.

This clonotype showed up just a few times. V is TRBV6-4 and J is TRBJ2-3; D ambiguous. Germline CDR1 is MRHNA and CDR2 is SNTAGT. CDR3 length: 14 amino acids. V dropped 0 bases and J dropped 4 bases, with 8 bases sitting between them. The DNA for the CDR3 is TGTGCCAGCAGTGACTCGAAATGGCCAGATACGCAGTATTTT. Its translation is CASSDSKWPDTQYF.

The V call is TRBV7-8, the J call TRBJ2-3; D is perhaps TRBD1 or TRBD2 (5 bases each). Trimming left V 0 bases short and J 6 bases short, with 16 bases between. Germline CDR1 is SGHVS and CDR2 is FQNEAQ. The length of the CDR3 is 16 residues. The CDR3 DNA follows: TGTGCCAGCAGCTTAGCGCCGGCAGGGAGTCCCGATACGCAGTATTTT. Translation: CASSLAPAGSPDTQYF.

This clonotype has just a few counts. J is TRBJ2-7 and V is TRBV5-1; D unresolved. The CDR3 length is 11 residues. The ends were cut back, 2 bases at V and 6 bases at J, with 6 bases in the middle. The germline V gene has CDR1 SGHRS and CDR2 YFSETQ. CDR3 nucleotides: TGCGCCAGCAGCTTCCACTTCGAGCAGTACTTC. The encoded protein is CASSFHFEQYF.

This clonotype turned up a few times. This chain joins TRBV4-1 and TRBJ1-2; the match to TRBD1 covers 9 bases. Germline assignment: CDR1 MGHRA and CDR2 YSYEKL. Trimming at V came to 5 bases and at J to 8 bases, leaving 6 bases not matched to a gene. This CDR3 is built from 13 residues. The CDR3 is CASSFGQGRGYTF. The CDR3 region has the DNA TGCGCCAGCAGCTTCGGACAGGGGCGCGGCTACACCTTC.

This clonotype was counted a few times. V is TRBV28 and J is TRBJ1-2; TRBD1 might be the D (6 bases). Germline lookup yields CDR1 MDHEN and CDR2 SYDVKM. Trimming removed 2 bases from V and 4 bases from J, with 20 bases in between. This CDR3 has 17 amino acids. The CDR3 DNA reads as TGTGCCAGCAGTTTACCTCCGACCGCGGACAGCCGCTATGGCTACACCTTC. It is translated as CASSLPPTADSRYGYTF.

This clonotype occurred many times. V gene TRBV7-3 combines with J gene TRBJ2-2; TRBD1 matches 10 bases. CDR3 length: 16 amino acids. CDR1 SGHTA and CDR2 FQGTGA come from the germline V gene. V dropped 5 bases and J dropped 6; count of bases not matched to a gene: 9. The CDR3 DNA sequence: TGTGCCAGCAGCATTCCGACAGGGGGCAAGGCCGGGGAGCTGTTTTTT. It translates to CASSIPTGGKAGELFF.

This clonotype came up once. The chain has TRBV7-9 and TRBJ2-4; TRBD2 might be the D (5 bases). CDR1 and CDR2 from the germline V gene are SEHNR and FQNEAQ (reference sequence). The CDR3 has 13 amino acids. V was cut by 0 bases and J by 8 bases, with 8 bases left in between. The CDR3 bases are TGTGCCAGCAGCTTAGCAGGAGGAGACATTCAGTACTTC. Its protein product is CASSLAGGDIQYF. Supplemented by reference TRBV7-9 and TRBJ2-4, the full variable domain reads DTGVSQNPRHKITKRGQNVTFRCDPISEHNRLYWYRQTLGQGPEFLTYFQNEAQLEKSRLLSDRFSAERPKGSFSTLEIQRTEQGDSAMYLCASSLAGGDIQYFGAGTRLSVL.

This rearrangement joins TRBV7-2 to TRBJ1-3, with D unresolved. V was clipped by 2 bases and J by 4 bases, with 9 bases between them. This CDR3 is 14 amino acids long. Germline loops: CDR1 SGHTA, CDR2 FQGNSA. Here the CDR3 DNA reads TGTGCCAGCAGCTTAAGTCGTGGGGGAAACACCATATATTTT. It specifies CASSLSRGGNTIYF.

The chain is built from TRBV12-3 or TRBV12-4 and TRBJ1-5; D is uncertain. The ends were cut back, 1 base at V and 6 bases at J, with 7 bases in the middle. The CDR3 is 13 residues long. This CDR3 is CASSLGIPQPQHF. The CDR3 DNA follows: TGTGCCAGCAGTTTAGGCATCCCTCAGCCCCAGCATTTT.

This clonotype has a handful of counts. The J gene is TRBJ2-5, the V gene TRBV6-5; 7 bases line up with TRBD1. Losses at the gene ends were 5 bases for V and 0 bases for J; bases not matched to a gene: 3. Germline V CDR1 and CDR2: MNHEY, SVGAGI. CDR3 length: 14 amino acids. CDR3 bases: TGTGCCAGCAGTCCCGGGACAGACCAAGAGACCCAGTACTTC. It encodes CASSPGTDQETQYF.

This chain uses TRBV20-1 with TRBJ2-1, with D possibly TRBD1 on 5 matching bases. V gave up 2 bases and J gave up 5 bases, with 13 bases separating them. This CDR3 has 14 residues. Per the germline V gene, CDR1 is DFQATT and CDR2 is SNEGSKA (reference sequence). The CDR3 sequence: CSARKQGWNNEQFF. In DNA form, the CDR3 reads TGCAGTGCTAGAAAGCAGGGATGGAACAATGAGCAGTTCTTC.

This chain connects TRBV7-6 to TRBJ2-5; the match to TRBD2 covers 7 bases. Germline trimming cut 4 bases from V and 5 bases from J; bases unmatched to any gene: 13. This CDR3 is 16 amino acids long. From germline, CDR1 is SGHVS and CDR2 FNYEAQ. CDR3 loop: CASSSTEGLHHETQYF. In DNA, the CDR3 is TGTGCCAGCAGCTCTACGGAGGGACTACATCACGAGACCCAGTACTTC.

This clonotype was seen more than once but under ten times. CDR3 in amino acids: CAISGQGTGGGEQYF. CDR3 DNA: TGTGCCATCAGTGGGCAAGGGACAGGGGGCGGTGAGCAGTACTTC. V usage is TRBV10-3 and J usage is TRBJ2-7; TRBD1 matches at 12 bases. The trim removed 4 bases at V and 7 bases at J, leaving 8 bases unmatched. The germline V gene has CDR1 ENHRY and CDR2 SYGVKD. CDR3 length: 15 residues.

V and J are TRBV19 and TRBJ1-2; D is perhaps TRBD1 (5 bases). V gave up 6 bases and J gave up 5 bases, with 16 bases separating them. This CDR3 has 14 residues. Germline V gene data show CDR1 as LNHDA and CDR2 as SQIVND (reference sequence). CDR3 sequence (DNA): TGTGCCAGTAGAAGTTCCGGGGGACGGTATGGCTACACCTTC. Its translation is CASRSSGGRYGYTF.

The chain has TRBV4-2 and TRBJ1-1, with 8 bases fitting TRBD1. Germline CDR1 is LGHNA and CDR2 is YNFKEQ. J gave up 8 bases and V 3 bases, and 11 bases lay outside the gene matches. This CDR3 has 15 amino acids. The CDR3 coding sequence is TGTGCCAGCAGCCAGGAACAGGGGGAGTTGTGGGAAGCTTTCTTT. This sequence encodes CASSQEQGELWEAFF.

V gene TRBV30 combines with J gene TRBJ1-1, with no clear D. V lost 3 bases to trimming and J lost 1 base, with 6 bases between them. The CDR3 contains 12 residues. Germline assignment: CDR1 GTSNPN and CDR2 SVGIG (reference sequence). CDR3 nucleotide sequence: TGTGCCTGGAGCCCATGGAACACTGAAGCTTTCTTT. This encodes CAWSPWNTEAFF.

The chain has TRBV9 and TRBJ1-2; 9 nucleotides line up with TRBD1. The CDR3 loop spans 15 amino acids. The trim removed 3 bases at V and 6 bases at J, leaving 9 bases unmatched. In germline, CDR1 is SGDLS, CDR2 YYNGEE. CDR3 loop: CASSASSGQGNGYTF. Here the CDR3 DNA reads TGTGCCAGCAGCGCAAGTTCGGGACAGGGTAATGGCTACACCTTC.

This clonotype occurred a few times. V and J are TRBV27 and TRBJ2-3; D is possibly TRBD1 (6 bases). Trimming cost V 5 bases and J 0 bases, with 15 bases left between them. Germline values: CDR1 MNHEY, CDR2 SMNVEV (reference sequence). The CDR3 loop spans 16 amino acids. DNA for the CDR3: TGTGCCAGCAGTCCGACCAGGACAGCCAGCACAGATACGCAGTATTTT. Translating it yields CASSPTRTASTDTQYF.

This sequence joins TRBV7-6 and TRBJ2-5; 8 bases agree with TRBD1. The J segment lost 0 bases and the V segment lost 6 bases, leaving 9 bases of the junction unmatched. CDR3 length: 16 amino acids. Germline CDR1 and CDR2: SGHVS and FNYEAQ. In nucleotides, the CDR3 is TGTGCCAGCAGTCCGAACAGGGGGGAGTACCAAGAGACCCAGTACTTC. Its translation is CASSPNRGEYQETQYF.

This chain connects TRBV21-1 to TRBJ2-5; the D segment call TRBD1 is taken from the table without a DNA check. TRBV21-1 constitutes a pseudogene. CDR3 length: 17 residues. CDR3 in amino acids: CASRGRNSGTVQETQYF. The CDR3 region has the DNA TGTGCCAGCAGGGGACGCAATTCCGGGACAGTCCAAGAGACCCAGTACTTC.

The genes are TRBV11-2 and TRBJ2-3; D possibly uses TRBD1 or TRBD2 (5 bases each). In germline, CDR1 is SGHAT, CDR2 FQNNGV. V was trimmed by 3 bases and J by 6 bases, leaving 13 bases between them. The CDR3 has 14 residues. The CDR3 DNA reads as TGTGCCAGCAGCTTCCTAGCCCAGGGTGATACGCAGTATTTT. Protein product: CASSFLAQGDTQYF.

This clonotype showed up just a few times. This rearrangement joins TRBV10-3 to TRBJ2-1; no reliable D call. From germline, CDR1 is ENHRY and CDR2 SYGVKD. Trimming took off 3 bases at V and 4 bases at J, with 4 bases between the two ends. The CDR3 covers 12 residues. This CDR3 reads CAISDRYNEQFF. The CDR3 DNA reads TGTGCCATCAGTGACAGGTACAATGAGCAGTTCTTC.